This TCR beta chain was recovered during a study of blood T cell repertoires in COVID-19. CDR3 length equals 15 residues. In germline, CDR1 is SGDLS, CDR2 YYNGEE. The V end lost 0 bases, the J end lost 4 bases, and 14 bases lay between the germline ends. TCRdb's table, derived via immunoSEQ multiplex PCR, lists solely in-frame clones and lacks some. The sample shows a few hundred thousand clones, more than 75% of them seen only once. The origin of this receptor is a woman in her 50s with acute or convalescent COVID-19. The V and J genes are TRBV9 and TRBJ2-7; weak D call: TRBD2 (5 bases). Material: peripheral blood. CDR3 in amino acids: CASSVDEGSLYEQYF. In DNA form, the CDR3 reads TGTGCCAGCAGCGTAGATGAAGGGAGTCTATACGAGCAGTACTTC.